The next 17 T cell receptor beta chains were all read from a single sample in a study of blood T cell repertoires in COVID-19. Repertoires were generated with immunoSEQ multiplex PCR, while TCRdb's copy carries only in-frame clones and drops some. This table holds under 60,000 clones, approximately 80% found once. Sequences were obtained from peripheral blood. All receptors derive from a man in his 70s with acute or convalescent COVID-19.

The chain uses TRBV12-3 or TRBV12-4 and TRBJ1-1; D possibly corresponds to TRBD1 (6 bases). This CDR3 contains 13 residues. Trimming took off 5 bases at V and 5 bases at J, with 12 bases between the two ends. Here the CDR3 reads CASSLTGNTEAFF. The CDR3 region has the DNA TGTGCCAGCAGTCTCACAGGGAATACTGAAGCTTTCTTT.

The chain has TRBV7-2 and TRBJ1-2; the match to TRBD1 covers 10 bases. V lost 2 bases and J lost 4; bases outside the gene matches: 13. In germline, CDR1 is SGHTA, CDR2 FQGNSA. This CDR3 contains 18 residues. CDR3 loop: CASSLWTGTGAPAYGYTF. CDR3 nucleotides: TGTGCCAGCAGCTTATGGACGGGGACAGGGGCGCCCGCCTATGGCTACACCTTC.

The V gene is TRBV12-3 or TRBV12-4, the J gene TRBJ2-3, with D tentatively TRBD2 (6 bases). The length of the CDR3 is 13 residues. V lost 8 bases and J 1 base, leaving 10 bases between the germline ends. For the CDR3, the DNA is TGTGCCAGCTTCGGGACTCGCACAGATACGCAGTATTTT. As protein: CASFGTRTDTQYF.

This chain joins TRBV12-3 or TRBV12-4 and TRBJ2-3; D remains ambiguous. V was trimmed by 8 bases and J by 11 bases, leaving 17 bases between them. This CDR3 spans 12 amino acids. CDR3 amino acids: CASGNLRLGQYF. The CDR3 DNA reads TGTGCCAGCGGAAACCTCCGACTCGGGCAGTATTTT.

The rearrangement uses TRBV18 and TRBJ1-6, with D uncertain. The CDR3 has 14 amino acids. CDR1 KGHSH and CDR2 LQKENI come from the germline V gene. Trimming removed 2 bases at V and 7 bases at J, with 9 bases between. In DNA, the CDR3 is TGTGCCAGCTCACCAGGAACGGGGAATTCACCCCTCCACTTT. This sequence encodes CASSPGTGNSPLHF.

This chain links TRBV19 with TRBJ1-1; 7 bases map to TRBD1. The V gene's germline CDR1 is LNHDA and CDR2 SQIVND (reference sequence). The CDR3 extends over 17 amino acids. With 3 bases clipped from V and 0 bases from J, the junction kept 10 bases outside the gene matches. The CDR3 DNA reads TGTGCCAGTAGTATTCTCCGCAGGGGGAGGCTGAACACTGAAGCTTTCTTT. This encodes CASSILRRGRLNTEAFF.

V usage is TRBV7-2 and J usage is TRBJ1-2; 10 bases fit TRBD1. The germline CDR1 and CDR2 sequences are SGHTA and FQGNSA. J was trimmed by 8 bases and V by 2 bases; bases with no gene match: 8. The CDR3 covers 15 residues. CDR3: CASSLPTGGVEGYTF. CDR3 DNA sequence: TGTGCCAGCAGCTTACCGACAGGGGGCGTCGAGGGCTACACCTTC.

The chain couples TRBV7-2 to TRBJ1-6; a weak D match, TRBD1 (5 bases). The V gene's germline CDR1 is SGHTA and CDR2 FQGNSA. Trimming took 5 bases from V and 7 from J, leaving 18 bases between them. This CDR3 has 16 amino acids. The CDR3 sequence is CASSPRIQGSNSPLHF. DNA of the CDR3: TGTGCCAGCAGCCCCCGGATCCAGGGTTCAAATTCACCCCTCCACTTT.

This chain joins TRBV24-1 and TRBJ1-1, with TRBD1 identical over 11 bases. This CDR3 region has 20 residues. From germline, CDR1 is KGHDR and CDR2 SFDVKD. V gave up 8 bases and J gave up 0 bases; unmatched junction bases: 19. The CDR3 loop is CATKTGTGGPCIQLNTEAFF. DNA for the CDR3: TGTGCCACCAAAACCGGGACAGGGGGGCCGTGCATCCAGTTGAACACTGAAGCTTTCTTT.

This clone was counted a single time. The chain uses TRBV20-1 and TRBJ1-6; no definite D call. The CDR3 has 15 residues. Germline V gene lookup returns CDR1 DFQATT and CDR2 SNEGSKA (reference sequence). Trimming stripped 3 bases from V and 7 bases from J, with 16 bases between. CDR3 residues: CSASSFQEVNSPLHF. The CDR3, as DNA: TGCAGTGCTAGTAGTTTTCAGGAGGTGAATTCACCCCTCCACTTT.

This sequence joins TRBV12-3 or TRBV12-4 and TRBJ2-3, with a weak D call TRBD2 (5 bases). This CDR3 has 13 amino acids. Trimming removed 0 bases at V and 5 bases at J, with 6 bases between. In DNA form, the CDR3 reads TGTGCCAGCAGTTTAGCCGGGGTAGATACGCAGTATTTT. Protein sequence: CASSLAGVDTQYF.

This clone appeared many times. The rearrangement links TRBV30 to TRBJ1-6; D possibly corresponds to TRBD1 (6 bases). CDR1 GTSNPN and CDR2 SVGIG come from the germline V gene (reference sequence). The CDR3 has 16 residues. V lost 3 bases and J 8 bases, leaving 20 bases between the germline ends. The CDR3 loop is CAWRSPGGAGDSPLHF. As DNA, the CDR3 is TGTGCCTGGAGAAGCCCCGGGGGGGCCGGGGATTCACCCCTCCACTTT. Supplemented by reference TRBV30 and TRBJ1-6, the full variable domain reads SQTIHQWPATLVQPVGSPLSLECTVEGTSNPNLYWYRQAAGRGLQLLFYSVGIGQISSEVPQNLSASRPQDRQFILSSKKLLLSDSGFYLCAWRSPGGAGDSPLHFGNGTRLTVT.

This chain joins TRBV10-3 and TRBJ2-7; 7 positions agree with TRBD2. Germline V gives CDR1 ENHRY, CDR2 SYGVKD. This CDR3 region has 15 residues. The ends lost 2 bases at V and 2 bases at J; junction bases unmatched: 6. CDR3 in DNA: TGTGCCATCAGTGAGAGGGCTAGCGGAGCCTACGAGCAGTACTTC. Its protein is CAISERASGAYEQYF.

The V and J genes are TRBV7-9 and TRBJ2-6, with D unresolved. V lost 8 bases and J lost 0, with 8 bases in between. The V gene's germline CDR1 is SEHNR and CDR2 FQNEAQ (reference sequence). CDR3 length: 14 amino acids. The CDR3 spells CASRLGSGANVLTF. For the CDR3, the DNA is TGTGCCAGCCGCCTCGGCTCTGGGGCCAACGTCCTGACTTTC.

The gene calls are TRBV16 and TRBJ1-4; D is undetermined. V gave up 1 base and J gave up 3 bases, with 6 bases separating them. Germline lookup yields CDR1 KGHSY and CDR2 FQNENV. The CDR3 consists of 14 residues. The CDR3 reads CASSQFTANEKLFF. DNA for the CDR3: TGTGCCAGCAGCCAATTTACGGCTAATGAAAAACTGTTTTTT.

This clone appeared a few times. The genes are TRBV7-9 and TRBJ2-3, with 12 bases matching TRBD2. Germline loops: CDR1 SEHNR, CDR2 FQNEAQ (reference sequence). CDR3 length: 16 residues. With 2 bases clipped from V and 4 bases from J, the junction kept 4 bases outside the gene matches. CDR3 in DNA: TGTGCCAGCAGCTTAAGTCTAGCGGGGGGGCCAGATACGCAGTATTTT. Amino acids: CASSLSLAGGPDTQYF.

The chain recombines TRBV5-4 with TRBJ2-7; D might be TRBD2 (6 bases). V lost 2 bases and J 7 bases, leaving 16 bases between the germline ends. The CDR3 is 14 residues long. Per the germline V gene, CDR1 is SGHNT and CDR2 is YYREEE (reference sequence). The CDR3 region is CASSLPGEPGEQYF. DNA for the CDR3: TGTGCCAGCAGCTTACCGGGAGAGCCGGGGGAGCAGTACTTC.